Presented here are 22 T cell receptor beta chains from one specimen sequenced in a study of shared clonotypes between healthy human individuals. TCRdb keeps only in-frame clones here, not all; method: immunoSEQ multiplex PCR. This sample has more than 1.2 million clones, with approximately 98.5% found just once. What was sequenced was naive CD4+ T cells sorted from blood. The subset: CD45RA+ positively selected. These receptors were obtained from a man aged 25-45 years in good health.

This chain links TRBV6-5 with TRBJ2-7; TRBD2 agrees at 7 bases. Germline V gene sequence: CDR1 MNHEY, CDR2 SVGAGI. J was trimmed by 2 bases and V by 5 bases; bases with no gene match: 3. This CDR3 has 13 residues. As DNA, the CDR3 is TGTGCCAGCAGTCACGGACTAGCCTACGAGCAGTACTTC. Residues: CASSHGLAYEQYF.

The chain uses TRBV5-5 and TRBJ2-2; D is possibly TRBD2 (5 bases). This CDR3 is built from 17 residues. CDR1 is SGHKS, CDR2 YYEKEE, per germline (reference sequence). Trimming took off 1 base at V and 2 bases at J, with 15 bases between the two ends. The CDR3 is CASSLLHRLPNTGELFF. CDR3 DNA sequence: TGTGCCAGCAGCTTGCTCCACAGACTACCTAACACCGGGGAGCTGTTTTTT.

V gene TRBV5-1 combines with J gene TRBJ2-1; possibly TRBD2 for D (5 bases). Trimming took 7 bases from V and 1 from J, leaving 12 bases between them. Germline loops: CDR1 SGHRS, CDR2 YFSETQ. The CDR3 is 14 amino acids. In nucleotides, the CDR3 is TGCGCCAGCGAAAGAAGCGGTTCCTACAATGAGCAGTTCTTC. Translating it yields CASERSGSYNEQFF.

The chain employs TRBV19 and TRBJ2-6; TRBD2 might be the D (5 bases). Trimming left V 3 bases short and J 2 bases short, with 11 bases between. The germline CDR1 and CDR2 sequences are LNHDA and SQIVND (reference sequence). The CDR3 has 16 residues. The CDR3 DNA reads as TGTGCCAGTAGTATCAGGAGGAACCCTGGGGCCAACGTCCTGACTTTC. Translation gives CASSIRRNPGANVLTF.

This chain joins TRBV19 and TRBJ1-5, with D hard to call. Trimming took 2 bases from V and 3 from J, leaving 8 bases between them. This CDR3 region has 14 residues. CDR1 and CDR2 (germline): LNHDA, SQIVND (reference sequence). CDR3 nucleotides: TGTGCCAGTAGTATATTGGGGTTCAATCAGCCCCAGCATTTT. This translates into CASSILGFNQPQHF.

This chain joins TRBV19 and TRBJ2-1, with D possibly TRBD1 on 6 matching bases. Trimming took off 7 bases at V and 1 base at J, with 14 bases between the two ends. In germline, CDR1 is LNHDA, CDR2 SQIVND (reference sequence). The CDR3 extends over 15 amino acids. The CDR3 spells CASTPGARSYNEQFF. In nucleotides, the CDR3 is TGTGCCAGTACCCCAGGGGCAAGGTCCTACAATGAGCAGTTCTTC.

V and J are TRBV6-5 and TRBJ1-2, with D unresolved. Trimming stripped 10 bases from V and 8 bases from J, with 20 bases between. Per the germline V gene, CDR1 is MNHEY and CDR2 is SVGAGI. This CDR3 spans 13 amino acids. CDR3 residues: CATYSPKVWGYTF. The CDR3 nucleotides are TGTGCCACATACAGCCCTAAAGTTTGGGGCTACACCTTC.

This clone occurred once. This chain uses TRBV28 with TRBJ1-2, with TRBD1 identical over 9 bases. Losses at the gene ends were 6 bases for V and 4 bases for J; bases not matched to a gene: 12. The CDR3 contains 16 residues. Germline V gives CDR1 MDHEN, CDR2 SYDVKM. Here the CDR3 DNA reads TGTGCCAGCAGCAGATACCGGGACAGGGTGGTCTATGGCTACACCTTC. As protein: CASSRYRDRVVYGYTF.

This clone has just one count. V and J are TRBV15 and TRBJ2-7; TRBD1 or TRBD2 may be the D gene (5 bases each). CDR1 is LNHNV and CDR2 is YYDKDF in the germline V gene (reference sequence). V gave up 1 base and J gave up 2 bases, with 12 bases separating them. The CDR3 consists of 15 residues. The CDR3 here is CATSRASVGAYEQYF. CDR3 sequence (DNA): TGTGCCACCAGCAGAGCCTCGGTGGGGGCCTACGAGCAGTACTTC.

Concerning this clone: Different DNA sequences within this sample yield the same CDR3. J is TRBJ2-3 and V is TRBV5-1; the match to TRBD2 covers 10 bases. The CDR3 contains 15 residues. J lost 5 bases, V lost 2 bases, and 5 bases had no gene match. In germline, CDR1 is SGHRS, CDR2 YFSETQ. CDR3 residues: CASSLDSGRVDTQYF. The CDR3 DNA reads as TGCGCCAGCAGCTTAGACAGCGGGAGGGTAGATACGCAGTATTTT.

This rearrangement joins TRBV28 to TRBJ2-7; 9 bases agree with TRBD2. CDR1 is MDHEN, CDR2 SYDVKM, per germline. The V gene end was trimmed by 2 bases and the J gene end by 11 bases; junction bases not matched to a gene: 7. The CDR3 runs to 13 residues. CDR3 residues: CASSLGSAGGEYF. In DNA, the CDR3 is TGTGCCAGCAGTTTAGGTTCAGCGGGAGGCGAGTACTTC.

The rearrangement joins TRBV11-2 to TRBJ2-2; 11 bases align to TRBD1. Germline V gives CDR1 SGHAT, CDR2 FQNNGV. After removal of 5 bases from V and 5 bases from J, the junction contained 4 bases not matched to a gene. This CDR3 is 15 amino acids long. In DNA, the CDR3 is TGTGCCAGCAGCCTCGGACAGGGGGCGACCGGGGAGCTGTTTTTT. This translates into CASSLGQGATGELFF. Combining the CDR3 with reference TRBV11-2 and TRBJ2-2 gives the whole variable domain EAGVAQSPRYKIIEKRQSVAFWCNPISGHATLYWYQQILGQGPKLLIQFQNNGVVDDSQLPKDRFSAERLKGVDSTLKIQPAKLEDSAVYLCASSLGQGATGELFFGEGSRLTVL.

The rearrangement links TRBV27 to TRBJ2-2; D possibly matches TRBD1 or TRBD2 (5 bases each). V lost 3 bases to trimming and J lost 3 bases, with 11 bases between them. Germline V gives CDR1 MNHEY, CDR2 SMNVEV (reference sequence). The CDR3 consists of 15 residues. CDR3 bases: TGTGCCAGCAGTTTCTTGGGGGTGGACACCGGGGAGCTGTTTTTT. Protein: CASSFLGVDTGELFF.

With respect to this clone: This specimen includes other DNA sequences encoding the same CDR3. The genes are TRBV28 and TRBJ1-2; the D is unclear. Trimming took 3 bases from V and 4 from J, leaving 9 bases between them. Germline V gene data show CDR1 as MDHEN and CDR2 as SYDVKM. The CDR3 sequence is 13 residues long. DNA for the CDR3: TGTGCCAGCAGTTTTCTGGGTGGCTATGGCTACACCTTC. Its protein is CASSFLGGYGYTF.

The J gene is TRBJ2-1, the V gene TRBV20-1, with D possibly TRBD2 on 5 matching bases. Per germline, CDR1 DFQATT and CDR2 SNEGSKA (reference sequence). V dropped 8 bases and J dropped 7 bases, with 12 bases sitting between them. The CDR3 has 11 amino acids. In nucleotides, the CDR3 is TGCAGTCCGAGGACTGGTAATGAGCAGTTCTTC. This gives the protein CSPRTGNEQFF.

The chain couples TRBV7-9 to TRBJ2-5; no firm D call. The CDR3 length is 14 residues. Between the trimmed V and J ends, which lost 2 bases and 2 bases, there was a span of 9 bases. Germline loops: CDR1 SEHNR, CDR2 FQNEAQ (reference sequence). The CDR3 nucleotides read TGTGCCAGCAGCTTAAGGAATGCTCAAGAGACCCAGTACTTC. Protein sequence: CASSLRNAQETQYF.

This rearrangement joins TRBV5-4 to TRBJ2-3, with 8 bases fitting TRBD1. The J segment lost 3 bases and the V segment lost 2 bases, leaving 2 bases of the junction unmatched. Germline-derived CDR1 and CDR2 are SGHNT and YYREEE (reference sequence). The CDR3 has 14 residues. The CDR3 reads CASSFRTGTDTQYF. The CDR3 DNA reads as TGTGCCAGCAGCTTCCGGACAGGGACAGATACGCAGTATTTT. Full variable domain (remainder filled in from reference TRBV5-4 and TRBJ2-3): ETGVTQSPTHLIKTRGQQVTLRCSSQSGHNTVSWYQQALGQGPQFIFQYYREEENGRGNFPPRFSGLQFPNYSSELNVNALELDDSALYLCASSFRTGTDTQYFGPGTRLTVL.

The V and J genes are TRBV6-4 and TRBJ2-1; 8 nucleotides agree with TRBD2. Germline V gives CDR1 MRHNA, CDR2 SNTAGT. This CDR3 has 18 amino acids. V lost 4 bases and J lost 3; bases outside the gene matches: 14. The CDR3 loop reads CASSVESIIAGYYNEQFF. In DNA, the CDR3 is TGTGCCAGCAGTGTAGAGTCGATAATAGCGGGATACTACAATGAGCAGTTCTTC.

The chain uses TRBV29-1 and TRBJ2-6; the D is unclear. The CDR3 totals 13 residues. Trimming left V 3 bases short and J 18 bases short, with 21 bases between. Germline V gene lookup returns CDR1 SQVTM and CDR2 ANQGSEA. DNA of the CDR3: TGCAGCGTTGATCATAGTTCCAGGTTTTCCGAGACTTTC. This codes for CSVDHSSRFSETF.

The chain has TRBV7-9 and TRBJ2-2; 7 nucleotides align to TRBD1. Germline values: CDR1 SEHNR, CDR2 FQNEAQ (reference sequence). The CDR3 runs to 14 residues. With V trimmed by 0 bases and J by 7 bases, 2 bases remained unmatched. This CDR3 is CASSLAGGIGELFF. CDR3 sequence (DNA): TGTGCCAGCAGCTTAGCAGGGGGCATCGGGGAGCTGTTTTTT.

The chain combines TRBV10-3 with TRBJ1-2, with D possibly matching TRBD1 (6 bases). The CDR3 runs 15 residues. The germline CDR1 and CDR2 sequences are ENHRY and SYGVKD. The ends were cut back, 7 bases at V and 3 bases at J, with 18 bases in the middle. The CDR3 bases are TGTGCCATCACCGACTTACAGGGCCACGACTATGGCTACACCTTC. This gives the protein CAITDLQGHDYGYTF.

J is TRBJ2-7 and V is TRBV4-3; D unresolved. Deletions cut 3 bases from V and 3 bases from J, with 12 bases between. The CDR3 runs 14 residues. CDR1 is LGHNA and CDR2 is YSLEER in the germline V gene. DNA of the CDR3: TGCGCCAGCAGCCAGATGGCCAGTGGCTACGAGCAGTACTTC. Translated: CASSQMASGYEQYF.